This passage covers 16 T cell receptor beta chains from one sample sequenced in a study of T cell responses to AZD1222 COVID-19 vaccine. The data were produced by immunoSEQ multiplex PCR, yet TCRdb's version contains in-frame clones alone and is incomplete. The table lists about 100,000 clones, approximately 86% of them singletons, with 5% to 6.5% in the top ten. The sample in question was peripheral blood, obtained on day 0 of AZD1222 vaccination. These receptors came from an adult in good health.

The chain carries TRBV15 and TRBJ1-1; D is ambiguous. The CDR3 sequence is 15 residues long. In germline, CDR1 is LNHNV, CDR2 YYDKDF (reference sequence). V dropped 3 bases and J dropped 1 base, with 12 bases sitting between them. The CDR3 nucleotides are TGTGCCACCAGCAGCCACCCAACAGCGAACACTGAAGCTTTCTTT. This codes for CATSSHPTANTEAFF.

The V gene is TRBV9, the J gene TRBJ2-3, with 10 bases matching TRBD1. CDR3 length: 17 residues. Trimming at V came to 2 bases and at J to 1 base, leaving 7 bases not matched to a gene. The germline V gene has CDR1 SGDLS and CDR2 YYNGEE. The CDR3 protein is CASSVSRTGGGTDTQYF. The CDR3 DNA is TGTGCCAGCAGCGTCTCTCGGACAGGGGGTGGCACAGATACGCAGTATTTT.

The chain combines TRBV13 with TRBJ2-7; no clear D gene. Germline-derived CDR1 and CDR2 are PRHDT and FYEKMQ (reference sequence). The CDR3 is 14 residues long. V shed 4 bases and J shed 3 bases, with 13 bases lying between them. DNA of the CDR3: TGTGCCAGCAGCTCCCTTGCGGCGGACTACGAGCAGTACTTC. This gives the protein CASSSLAADYEQYF.

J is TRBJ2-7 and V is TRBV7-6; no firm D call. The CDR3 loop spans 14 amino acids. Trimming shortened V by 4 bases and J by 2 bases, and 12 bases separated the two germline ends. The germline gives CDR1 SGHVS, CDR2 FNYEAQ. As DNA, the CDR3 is TGTGCCAGCAGCTCGTACGGGCAAGCCTACGAGCAGTACTTC. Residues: CASSSYGQAYEQYF.

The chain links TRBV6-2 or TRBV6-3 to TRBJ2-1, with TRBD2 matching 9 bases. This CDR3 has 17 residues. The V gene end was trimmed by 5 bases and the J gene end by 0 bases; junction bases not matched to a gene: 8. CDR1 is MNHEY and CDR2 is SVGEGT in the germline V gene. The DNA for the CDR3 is TGTGCCAGCAGTGGGGGGACAGCGGGAGGCTCCTACAATGAGCAGTTCTTC. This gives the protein CASSGGTAGGSYNEQFF.

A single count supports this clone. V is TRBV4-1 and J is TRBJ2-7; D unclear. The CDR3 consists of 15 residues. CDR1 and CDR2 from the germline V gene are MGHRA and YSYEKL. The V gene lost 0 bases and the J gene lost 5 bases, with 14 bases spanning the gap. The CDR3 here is CASSQDPVGMDEQYF. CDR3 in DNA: TGCGCCAGCAGCCAAGACCCCGTTGGAATGGACGAGCAGTACTTC.

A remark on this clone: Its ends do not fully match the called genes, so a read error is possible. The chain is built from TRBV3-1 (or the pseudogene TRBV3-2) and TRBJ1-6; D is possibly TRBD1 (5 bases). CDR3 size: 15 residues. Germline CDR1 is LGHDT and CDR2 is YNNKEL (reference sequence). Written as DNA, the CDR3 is TGTGCCAGCAACCAAGAGGGGTTTTCGGACTCGCCCCTCCACTTT. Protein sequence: CASNQEGFSDSPLHF.

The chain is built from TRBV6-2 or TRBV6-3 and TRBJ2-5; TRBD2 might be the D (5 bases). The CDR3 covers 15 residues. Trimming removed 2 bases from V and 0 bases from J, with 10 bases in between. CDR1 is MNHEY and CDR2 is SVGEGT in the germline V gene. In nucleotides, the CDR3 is TGTGCCAGCAGTTACCTCGGACTCAACCAAGAGACCCAGTACTTC. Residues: CASSYLGLNQETQYF.

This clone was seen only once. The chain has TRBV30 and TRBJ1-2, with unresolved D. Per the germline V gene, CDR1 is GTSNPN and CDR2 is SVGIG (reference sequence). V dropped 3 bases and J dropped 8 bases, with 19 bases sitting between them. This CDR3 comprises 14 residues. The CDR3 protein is CAWSTLTSLGGYTF. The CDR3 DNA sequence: TGTGCCTGGAGCACATTGACTAGTCTTGGAGGCTACACCTTC.

This chain's CDR3 is CATSDRWTYYNEQFF. DNA for the CDR3: TGTGCCACCAGTGATAGATGGACCTATTACAATGAGCAGTTCTTC. The rearrangement links TRBV24-1 to TRBJ2-1; D not certain. The CDR3 loop spans 15 amino acids. The V end lost 3 bases, the J end lost 4 bases, and 12 bases lay between the germline ends. Per the germline V gene, CDR1 is KGHDR and CDR2 is SFDVKD.

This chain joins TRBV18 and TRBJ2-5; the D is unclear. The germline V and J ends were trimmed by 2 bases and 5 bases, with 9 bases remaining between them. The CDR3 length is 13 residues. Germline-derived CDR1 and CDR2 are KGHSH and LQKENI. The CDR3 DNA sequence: TGTGCCAGCTCACCAGGATCTGGGGAGACCCAGTACTTC. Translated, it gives CASSPGSGETQYF.

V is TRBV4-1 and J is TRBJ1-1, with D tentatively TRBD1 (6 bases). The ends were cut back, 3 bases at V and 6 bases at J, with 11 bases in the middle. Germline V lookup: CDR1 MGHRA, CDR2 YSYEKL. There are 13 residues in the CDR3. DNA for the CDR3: TGCGCCAGCAGCCATACCGGGGGCTCTGAAGCTTTCTTT. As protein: CASSHTGGSEAFF.

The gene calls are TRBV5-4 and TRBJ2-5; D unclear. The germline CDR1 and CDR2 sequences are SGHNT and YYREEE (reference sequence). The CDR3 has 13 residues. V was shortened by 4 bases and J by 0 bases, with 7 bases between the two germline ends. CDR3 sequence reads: CASSREYQETQYF. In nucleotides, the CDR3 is TGTGCCAGCAGCCGCGAGTACCAAGAGACCCAGTACTTC.

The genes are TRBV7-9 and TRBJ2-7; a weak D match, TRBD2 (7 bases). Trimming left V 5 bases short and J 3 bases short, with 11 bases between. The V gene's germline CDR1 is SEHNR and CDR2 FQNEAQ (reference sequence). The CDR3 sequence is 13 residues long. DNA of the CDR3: TGTGCCAGCAGCAAAGGGGGGGTCTACGAGCAGTACTTC. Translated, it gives CASSKGGVYEQYF.

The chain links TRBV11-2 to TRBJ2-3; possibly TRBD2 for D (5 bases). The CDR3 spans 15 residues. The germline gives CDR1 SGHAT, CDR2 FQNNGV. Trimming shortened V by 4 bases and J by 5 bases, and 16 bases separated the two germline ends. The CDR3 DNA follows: TGTGCCAGCAGCTCGAACGGGGTGGTGGTAGATACGCAGTATTTT. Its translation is CASSSNGVVVDTQYF.

Here the CDR3 DNA reads TGTGCCAGCAGTGAATATCGTGGGAGCACAGATACGCAGTATTTT. Protein: CASSEYRGSTDTQYF. The chain employs TRBV25-1 and TRBJ2-3; no reliable D call. The CDR3 totals 15 residues. The V end was cut by 0 bases, the J end by 0 bases, with 7 bases between. Germline V gene sequence: CDR1 MGHDK, CDR2 SYGVNS.